These 20 T cell receptor beta chains originate from one sample sequenced in a study of cytomegalovirus exposure and HLA in healthy donors (dated by TCRdb to 2016 to 2017). Library prep was done by the immunoSEQ multiplex PCR assay. TCRdb mirrors the immuneACCESS table, restricted to in-frame sequences. Some clones are absent from its copies; in checked studies, under half trace to an unresolved V gene, and the reason for the others is unknown. This sample comprises some 69,000 clones, about 96% of them detected only once. Clones ranked in the top ten supply around 2.5% of the sample. Source material: PBMCs. The receptors were sampled from a man between 18 and 29 years old in good health and CMV-seronegative.

The chain uses TRBV6-1 and TRBJ1-1; unclear D gene. Germline-derived CDR1 and CDR2 are MNHNS and SASEGT. Trimming took off 5 bases at V and 6 bases at J, with 10 bases between the two ends. CDR3 length: 12 amino acids. CDR3 amino acids: CASSLRRPEAFF. CDR3 nucleotide sequence: TGTGCCAGCAGTCTCCGGCGGCCTGAAGCTTTCTTT.

This clone was counted once. The chain has TRBV6-4 and TRBJ2-6, with D perhaps TRBD2 (5 bases). Trimming cost V 4 bases and J 0 bases, with 10 bases left between them. The CDR3 contains 16 residues. The germline V gene encodes CDR1 MRHNA and CDR2 SNTAGT. This CDR3 reads CASSASAGSGANVLTF. CDR3 DNA: TGTGCCAGCAGTGCGTCGGCGGGCTCTGGGGCCAACGTCCTGACTTTC.

The V and J genes are TRBV18 and TRBJ2-1; 8 bases map to TRBD2. This CDR3 spans 15 amino acids. The junction had 6 bases not matched to a gene; V was cut back by 0 bases and J by 8 bases. Germline V gene lookup returns CDR1 KGHSH and CDR2 LQKENI. The CDR3 loop is CASSPPSGSPHEQFF. CDR3 nucleotide sequence: TGTGCCAGCTCACCACCGAGCGGGAGCCCCCATGAGCAGTTCTTC.

The CDR3 sequence is CASSLRGAGNQPQHF. The CDR3 region has the DNA TGTGCCAGCAGTTTACGGGGGGCTGGAAATCAGCCCCAGCATTTT. V gene TRBV27 combines with J gene TRBJ1-5; TRBD1 is a possible D gene (6 bases). The V gene lost 2 bases and the J gene lost 4 bases, with 12 bases spanning the gap. This CDR3 spans 15 amino acids. CDR1 and CDR2 (germline): MNHEY, SMNVEV (reference sequence).

The chain links TRBV30 to TRBJ2-1; 13 nucleotides agree with TRBD2. J was trimmed by 9 bases and V by 2 bases; bases with no gene match: 7. The germline gives CDR1 GTSNPN, CDR2 SVGIG (reference sequence). The CDR3 consists of 15 residues. The CDR3 spells CAWSPLWTSGSEQFF. The CDR3 DNA follows: TGTGCCTGGAGTCCACTATGGACTAGCGGGAGTGAGCAGTTCTTC.

The chain has TRBV9 and TRBJ2-7, with 10 bases matching TRBD1. Looked up from germline, CDR1 is SGDLS and CDR2 is YYNGEE. This CDR3 region has 15 residues. The junction had 10 bases not matched to a gene; V was cut back by 4 bases and J by 6 bases. In nucleotides, the CDR3 is TGTGCCAGCAGCCCTCCCGGGACAGGGGTTCCCGAGCAGTACTTC. Its translation is CASSPPGTGVPEQYF.

The chain joins TRBV11-3 to TRBJ1-2; 11 nucleotides line up with TRBD1. The CDR3 spans 14 residues. CDR1 SGHNT and CDR2 YENEEA come from the germline V gene. V was pared by 5 bases and J by 6 bases, with 5 bases of the junction left unmatched. Written as DNA, the CDR3 is TGTGCCAGCAGCACGGACAGGGGGCAGGATGGCTACACCTTC. Translated: CASSTDRGQDGYTF.

The CDR3 is CASSDGGGEAFF. The CDR3 DNA sequence: TGTGCCAGCAGTGATGGGGGCGGTGAAGCTTTCTTT. The J gene is TRBJ1-1, the V gene TRBV6-4; tentatively, D is TRBD1 (6 bases). CDR3 length: 12 residues. Germline V gene data show CDR1 as MRHNA and CDR2 as SNTAGT. V dropped 3 bases and J dropped 7 bases, with 9 bases sitting between them.

The CDR3 sequence is CASSLLQAQETQYF. CDR3 nucleotide sequence: TGTGCCAGCAGCTTGTTACAGGCCCAAGAGACCCAGTACTTC. V gene TRBV5-8 combines with J gene TRBJ2-5; TRBD1 might be the D (5 bases). The CDR3 extends over 14 amino acids. CDR1 is SGHTS and CDR2 is YDEGEE in the germline V gene. V was shortened by 1 base and J by 1 base, with 8 bases between the two germline ends.

This clone was observed once. The chain carries TRBV2 and TRBJ2-3; 15 nucleotides line up with TRBD2. The CDR3 totals 23 residues. Germline CDR1 SNHLY, CDR2 FYNNEI. The J segment lost 2 bases and the V segment lost 7 bases, leaving 25 bases of the junction unmatched. CDR3 residues: CASNPGPLFWGTSGRHPTDTQYF. The CDR3 DNA reads as TGTGCCAGCAACCCGGGACCCCTCTTCTGGGGGACTAGCGGGAGGCACCCCACAGATACGCAGTATTTT.

The gene calls are TRBV10-3 and TRBJ1-6; TRBD1 might be the D (5 bases). The CDR3 totals 13 residues. Trimming left V 11 bases short and J 8 bases short, with 16 bases between. Germline V gene data show CDR1 as ENHRY and CDR2 as SYGVKD. CDR3 amino acids: CAHGKDTYSPLHF. The CDR3 coding sequence is TGTGCCCATGGTAAGGACACCTATTCACCCCTCCACTTT.

The chain uses TRBV15 and TRBJ1-1; D is uncertain. CDR3 length: 13 residues. V was trimmed by 5 bases and J by 1 base, leaving 8 bases between them. CDR1 is LNHNV and CDR2 is YYDKDF in the germline V gene (reference sequence). The CDR3 coding sequence is TGTGCCACCAGCTTGTCAGGGAACACTGAAGCTTTCTTT. It codes for CATSLSGNTEAFF.

The rearrangement links TRBV7-8 to TRBJ2-1, with a possible D match to TRBD2 (5 bases). This CDR3 has 14 residues. Germline V lookup: CDR1 SGHVS, CDR2 FQNEAQ. Trimming shortened V by 5 bases and J by 6 bases, and 14 bases separated the two germline ends. The CDR3 region is CASSPLAGTNEQFF. CDR3 DNA: TGTGCCAGCAGCCCTTTGGCGGGTACCAATGAGCAGTTCTTC. Drawing the rest from reference TRBV7-8 and TRBJ2-1, the complete variable domain is GAGVSQSPRYKVAKRGQDVALRCDPISGHVSLFWYQQALGQGPEFLTYFQNEAQLDKSGLPSDRFFAERPEGSVSTLKIQRTQQEDSAVYLCASSPLAGTNEQFFGPGTRLTVL.

The chain is built from TRBV30 and TRBJ1-2; possibly TRBD1 for D (5 bases). From germline, CDR1 is GTSNPN and CDR2 SVGIG (reference sequence). CDR3 size: 15 residues. The V gene lost 3 bases and the J gene lost 3 bases, with 17 bases spanning the gap. CDR3 protein: CAWRPPTALDYGYTF. CDR3 sequence (DNA): TGTGCCTGGAGACCGCCGACAGCCCTAGACTATGGCTACACCTTC.

The J gene is TRBJ1-4, the V gene TRBV9; possible D gene TRBD1, 5 bases. The CDR3 runs to 12 residues. With 3 bases removed from V and 7 bases from J, the gap between germline ends came to 7 bases. Germline loops: CDR1 SGDLS, CDR2 YYNGEE. The CDR3 spells CASSAGGEKLFF. CDR3 DNA sequence: TGTGCCAGCAGCGCGGGGGGTGAAAAACTGTTTTTT.

For the CDR3, the DNA is TGTGCCAGCAGTTACTCGACGGGGATGGGCACTGAAGCTTTCTTT. This sequence encodes CASSYSTGMGTEAFF. The V and J genes are TRBV6-6 and TRBJ1-1; D is unclear. Trimming cost V 0 bases and J 4 bases, with 12 bases left between them. Germline V gene data show CDR1 as MNHNY and CDR2 as SVGAGI (reference sequence). The CDR3 runs 15 residues.

The chain couples TRBV6-5 to TRBJ2-3; unclear D gene. V dropped 5 bases and J dropped 4 bases, with 4 bases sitting between them. Germline V gene sequence: CDR1 MNHEY, CDR2 SVGAGI. The CDR3 runs to 11 residues. The CDR3 reads CASSPSDTQYF. CDR3 DNA sequence: TGTGCCAGCAGTCCTTCAGATACGCAGTATTTT.

This clone was seen only once. The rearrangement links TRBV15 to TRBJ1-1; no firm D call. Germline lookup yields CDR1 LNHNV and CDR2 YYDKDF (reference sequence). CDR3 size: 17 residues. Deletions cut 5 bases from V and 0 bases from J, with 19 bases between. DNA for the CDR3: TGTGCCACCAGCGGGCCTTCGACGGCAGACCTGAACACTGAAGCTTTCTTT. This encodes CATSGPSTADLNTEAFF.

The rearrangement links TRBV6-6 to TRBJ1-2, with D perhaps matching TRBD1 (5 bases). CDR3 length equals 14 residues. The germline CDR1 and CDR2 sequences are MNHNY and SVGAGI (reference sequence). The V and J ends lost 0 bases and 6 bases respectively, with 11 bases between them. The CDR3 reads CASSYSMGGDGYTF. CDR3 in DNA: TGTGCCAGCAGTTACTCGATGGGGGGAGATGGCTACACCTTC.

The chain uses TRBV6-5 and TRBJ1-1; 10 nucleotides line up with TRBD1. The germline gives CDR1 MNHEY, CDR2 SVGAGI. V shed 5 bases, J shed 8 bases, and the junction held 8 bases outside the gene matches. CDR3 length equals 14 residues. CDR3 amino acids: CASSQMTGGAEAFF. CDR3 nucleotide sequence: TGTGCCAGCAGTCAAATGACAGGGGGCGCAGAAGCTTTCTTT.